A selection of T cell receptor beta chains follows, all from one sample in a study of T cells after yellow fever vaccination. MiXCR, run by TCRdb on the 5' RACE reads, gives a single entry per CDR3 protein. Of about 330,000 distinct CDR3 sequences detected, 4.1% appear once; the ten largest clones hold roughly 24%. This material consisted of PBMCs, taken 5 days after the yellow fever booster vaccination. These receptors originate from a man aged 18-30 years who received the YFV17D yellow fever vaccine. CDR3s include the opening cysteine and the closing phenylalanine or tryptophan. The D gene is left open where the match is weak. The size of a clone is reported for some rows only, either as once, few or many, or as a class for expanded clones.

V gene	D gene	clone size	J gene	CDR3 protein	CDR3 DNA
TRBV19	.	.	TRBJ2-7	CASSIGFGELPQEQYF	TGTGCCAGTAGTATAGGATTCGGCGAACTCCCTCAAGAGCAGTACTTC
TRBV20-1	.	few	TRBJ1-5	CSARVGGNNQPQHF	TGCAGTGCTAGAGTGGGGGGGAACAATCAGCCCCAGCATTTT
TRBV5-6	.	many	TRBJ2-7	CASSRDGEQYF	TGTGCCAGCAGCAGAGATGGCGAGCAGTACTTC
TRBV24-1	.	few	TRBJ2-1	CATSRTWGAWGNEQFF	TGTGCCACCAGTCGAACATGGGGGGCCTGGGGGAATGAGCAGTTCTTC
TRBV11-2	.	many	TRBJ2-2	CASSGLYTGELFF	TGTGCCAGCAGCGGTTTGTACACCGGGGAGCTGTTTTTT
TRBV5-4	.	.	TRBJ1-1	CASSLGLKGNTEAFF	TGTGCCAGCAGCTTGGGATTGAAGGGGAACACTGAAGCTTTCTTT
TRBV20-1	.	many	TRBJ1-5	CSAGQPQHF	TGCAGTGCCGGTCAGCCCCAGCATTTT
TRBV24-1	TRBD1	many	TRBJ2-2	CATSGQGVSRELFF	TGTGCCACCAGTGGGCAGGGGGTCAGCCGGGAGCTGTTTTTT
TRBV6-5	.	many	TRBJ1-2	CASSSRGTAGRSYTF	TGTGCCAGCAGTTCCCGGGGGACGGCGGGAAGGAGCTACACCTTC
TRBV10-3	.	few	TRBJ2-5	CAISERSGQETQYF	TGTGCCATCAGTGAGAGGTCAGGGCAAGAGACCCAGTACTTC
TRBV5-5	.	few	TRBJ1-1	CASSLVGRAFF	TGTGCCAGCAGCTTGGTGGGGAGGGCTTTCTTT
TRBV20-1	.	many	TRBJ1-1	CSARGFTGGRGTEAFF	TGCAGTGCTAGGGGCTTTACCGGGGGACGTGGCACTGAAGCTTTCTTT
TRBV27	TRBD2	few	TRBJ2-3	CASSPGGLVADTQYF	TGTGCCAGCAGTCCGGGGGGGCTCGTCGCAGATACGCAGTATTTT
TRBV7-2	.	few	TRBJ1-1	CASSPMGGSNTEAFF	TGTGCCAGCAGCCCGATGGGGGGGTCGAACACTGAAGCTTTCTTT
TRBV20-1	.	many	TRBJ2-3	CSADYSGTDTQYF	TGCAGTGCAGACTACAGCGGCACAGATACGCAGTATTTT
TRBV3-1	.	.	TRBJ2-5	CASSQDEAGFWETQYF	TGTGCCAGCAGCCAAGATGAGGCTGGGTTCTGGGAGACCCAGTACTTC
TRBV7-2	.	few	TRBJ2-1	CASSRTGEAYNEQFF	TGTGCCAGCAGTCGAACAGGGGAGGCCTACAATGAGCAGTTCTTC
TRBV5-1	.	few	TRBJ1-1	CASSPAPGLINTEAFF	TGCGCCAGCAGCCCAGCTCCAGGGTTAATAAACACTGAAGCTTTCTTT
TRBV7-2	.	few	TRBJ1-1	CASSFGSTNTEAFF	TGTGCCAGCAGCTTCGGGTCTACGAACACTGAAGCTTTCTTT
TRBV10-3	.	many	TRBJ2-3	CAISDPLDTQYF	TGTGCCATCAGTGATCCATTAGATACGCAGTATTTT
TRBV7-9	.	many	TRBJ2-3	CASRSTGFHASTDTQYF	TGTGCCAGCAGATCAACAGGGTTTCATGCTAGCACAGATACGCAGTATTTT
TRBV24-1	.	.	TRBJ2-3	CATSDSPAGTDTQYF	TGTGCCACCAGTGATTCCCCTGCAGGGACGGATACGCAGTATTTT
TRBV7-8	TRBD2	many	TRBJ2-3	CAVAGGPGDTQYF	TGTGCCGTCGCGGGGGGGCCAGGAGATACGCAGTATTTT
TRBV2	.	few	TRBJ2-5	CASGSTTGAGETQYF	TGTGCCAGCGGTAGTACCACCGGAGCGGGAGAGACCCAGTACTTC
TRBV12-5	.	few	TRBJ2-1	CASGLVLSSYNEQFF	TGTGCTAGTGGTTTGGTACTTAGCTCCTACAATGAGCAGTTCTTC
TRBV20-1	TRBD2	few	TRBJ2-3	CSARDPGVRVWLAGPTDTQYF	TGCAGTGCTAGAGATCCGGGCGTGCGCGTTTGGCTAGCGGGGCCCACAGATACGCAGTATTTT
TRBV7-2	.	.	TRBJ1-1	CASSLLIWGGAGTEAFF	TGTGCCAGCAGCCTACTAATATGGGGGGGCGCGGGCACTGAAGCTTTCTTT
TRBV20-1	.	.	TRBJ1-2	CSARDMKILLAYGYTF	TGCAGTGCTAGAGATATGAAAATCCTCTTGGCCTATGGCTACACCTTC
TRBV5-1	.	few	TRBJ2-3	CASSWRPGEGADTQYF	TGCGCCAGCAGCTGGAGACCGGGGGAAGGGGCAGATACGCAGTATTTT
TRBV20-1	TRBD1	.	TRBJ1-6	CSALLQGLNSPLHF	TGCAGTGCTTTATTACAGGGGTTGAATTCACCCCTCCACTTT
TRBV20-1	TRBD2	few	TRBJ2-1	CSASKVAGAYNNEQFF	TGCAGTGCTAGTAAGGTAGCGGGGGCCTATAACAATGAGCAGTTCTTC
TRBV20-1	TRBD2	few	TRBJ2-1	CSAPLAGEYYNEQFF	TGCAGTGCTCCACTAGCGGGGGAATACTACAATGAGCAGTTCTTC
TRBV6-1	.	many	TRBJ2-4	CASIRRAENIQYF	TGTGCCAGCATTAGGAGGGCGGAAAACATTCAGTACTTC
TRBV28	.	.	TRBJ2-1	CASSQPAPIGNEQFF	TGTGCCAGCAGTCAACCTGCCCCGATTGGAAATGAGCAGTTCTTC
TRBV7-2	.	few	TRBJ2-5	CASSLDPARNQETQYF	TGTGCCAGCAGCTTAGACCCAGCGAGAAACCAAGAGACCCAGTACTTC
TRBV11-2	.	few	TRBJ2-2	CASSFPVMGYHTGELFF	TGTGCCAGCAGCTTTCCAGTGATGGGGTATCACACCGGGGAGCTGTTTTTT
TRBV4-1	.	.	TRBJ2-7	CASSVRGGYEQYF	TGCGCCAGCAGCGTACGAGGGGGCTACGAGCAGTACTTC
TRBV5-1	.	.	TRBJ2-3	CASSTGTASTDTQYF	TGCGCCAGCAGCACCGGGACGGCTAGCACAGATACGCAGTATTTT
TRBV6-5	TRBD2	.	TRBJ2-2	CASTPGGGTPNTGELFF	TGTGCCAGCACTCCGGGGGGGGGGACTCCGAACACCGGGGAGCTGTTTTTT
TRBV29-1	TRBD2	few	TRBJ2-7	CSVSGGATYEQYF	TGCAGCGTGAGCGGGGGAGCCACCTACGAGCAGTACTTC
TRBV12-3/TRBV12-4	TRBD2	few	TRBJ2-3	CASSSPSGGAPDTQYF	TGTGCCAGCAGTTCCCCCAGCGGGGGGGCCCCAGATACGCAGTATTTT
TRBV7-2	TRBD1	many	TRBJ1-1	CASSLTGLTEAFF	TGTGCCAGCAGTCTGACAGGGCTCACTGAAGCTTTCTTT
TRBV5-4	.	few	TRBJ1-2	CASSLVQVEGYTF	TGTGCCAGCAGCTTGGTACAGGTGGAGGGCTACACCTTC
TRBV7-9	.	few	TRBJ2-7	CASSLGVTAYEQYF	TGTGCCAGCAGCCTAGGGGTCACCGCCTACGAGCAGTACTTC
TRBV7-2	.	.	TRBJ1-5	CASSSLQQPQHF	TGTGCCAGCAGCTCGCTACAGCAGCCCCAGCATTTT
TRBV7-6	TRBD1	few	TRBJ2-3	CASAPDRGIDTQYF	TGTGCCAGCGCTCCGGACAGGGGTATAGATACGCAGTATTTT
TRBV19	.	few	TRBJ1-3	CASTNPSGGLVGNTIYF	TGTGCCAGTACCAATCCTTCCGGGGGGCTAGTTGGAAACACCATATATTTT
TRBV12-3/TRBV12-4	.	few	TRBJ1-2	CASSLRTPLNYGYTF	TGTGCCAGCAGTTTGAGGACACCTCTAAACTATGGCTACACCTTC
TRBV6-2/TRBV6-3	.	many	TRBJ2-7	CASIGLLSYEQYF	TGTGCCAGCATCGGACTGTTATCCTACGAGCAGTACTTC
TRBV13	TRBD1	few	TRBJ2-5	CASSEFLGTGVVETQYF	TGTGCCAGCAGTGAATTTCTCGGGACAGGGGTAGTGGAGACCCAGTACTTC
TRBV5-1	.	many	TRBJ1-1	CASSPLNFDRRTEAFF	TGCGCCAGCAGCCCACTGAATTTCGACAGGAGGACTGAAGCTTTCTTT
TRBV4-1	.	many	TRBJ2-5	CASSQFPAKETQYF	TGCGCCAGCAGCCAATTTCCAGCTAAAGAGACCCAGTACTTC
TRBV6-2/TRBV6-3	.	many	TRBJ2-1	CASTVHSYNEQFF	TGTGCCAGCACAGTCCACTCCTACAATGAGCAGTTCTTC
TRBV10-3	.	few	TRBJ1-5	CAISGSGNQPQHF	TGTGCCATCAGTGGGTCGGGAAATCAGCCCCAGCATTTT
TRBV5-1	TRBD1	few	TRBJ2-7	CASSHTGALPYEQYF	TGCGCCAGCAGCCACACAGGGGCCCTTCCCTACGAGCAGTACTTC
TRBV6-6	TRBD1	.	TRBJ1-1	CASTVQGAYTEAFF	TGTGCCAGCACAGTACAGGGGGCCTACACTGAAGCTTTCTTT